Listed below are T cell receptor beta chains from one sample, sequenced in a study of T cells in Graves' hyperthyroidism and ophthalmopathy. TCRdb re-called the multiplex PCR reads through MiXCR, storing one row per CDR3 protein. The sample consists of about 560,000 distinct CDR3 sequences, roughly 17% of them appearing once. Sequencing used blood. Receptor source: a woman in her late teens or twenties with Graves' hyperthyroidism. Each CDR3 is given with its conserved first and last residue. Each record gives: CDR3 DNA, CDR3 protein, clone size, V gene, D gene, J gene. The D gene is left open where the match is weak. Clone size is shown for a subset of rows, as once, few, many or a class of expanded clone.

TGCGCCAGCAGCCAGGACAGGGGGCTGGGGGCCCAGCATTTT,CASSQDRGLGAQHF,few,TRBV4-1,TRBD1,TRBJ1-5
TGTGCCACCAGTGAAACCCCCCCGACAGGGAAAGAGCAGTTCTTC,CATSETPPTGKEQFF,.,TRBV24-1,TRBD1,TRBJ2-1
TGTGCCAGCAGTTCACGGGGGGCCTATGGCTACACCTTC,CASSSRGAYGYTF,.,TRBV6-2/TRBV6-3,.,TRBJ1-2
TGTGCCAGCTCACCTCAGGTCGGGACAGGGGGCACTGAAGCTTTCTTT,CASSPQVGTGGTEAFF,.,TRBV18,TRBD1,TRBJ1-1
TGCAGCGTTGGGACCATCCAACCGGGACTAGCGGACGAGACCCAGTACTTC,CSVGTIQPGLADETQYF,few,TRBV29-1,TRBD2,TRBJ2-5
TGCGCCAGCAGGGGGGCAGAGACCCAGTACTTC,CASRGAETQYF,many,TRBV5-1,.,TRBJ2-5
TGTGCCAGCAGCCATCCCGGTGAGGCTACCGATATGTCTGAGCAGTTCTTC,CASSHPGEATDMSEQFF,.,TRBV5-4,.,TRBJ2-1
TGTGCCAGCAGCCCAGGGGTTGGCGAGACCCAGTACTTC,CASSPGVGETQYF,many,TRBV11-2,.,TRBJ2-5
TGTGCCAGCAGTTACCTCGTGGGGGGGCCGATAGATACGCAGTATTTT,CASSYLVGGPIDTQYF,.,TRBV6-2/TRBV6-3,.,TRBJ2-3
TGTGCCAGCAGTTACTCGAAGGCCCGCAGGGGCTATGGCTACACCTTC,CASSYSKARRGYGYTF,many,TRBV6-5,.,TRBJ1-2
TGTGCCAGCAGCAATGACCCTCTCTCCTACAATGAGCAGTTCTTC,CASSNDPLSYNEQFF,.,TRBV5-4,.,TRBJ2-1
TGTGCCAGCAGTGAAGCGGCGGGGTGGAACACTGAAGCTTTCTTT,CASSEAAGWNTEAFF,.,TRBV6-1,.,TRBJ1-1
TGTGCCAGCAGTGAAGCGGTCTTCTACCGGACCGGGCCTAGCTCCTACGAGCAGTACTTC,CASSEAVFYRTGPSSYEQYF,few,TRBV6-1,.,TRBJ2-7
TGCAGTGCGAAGGCCAGCCAAGAGACCCAGTACTTC,CSAKASQETQYF,few,TRBV20-1,.,TRBJ2-5
TGTGCCAGCAGCCAATTGAGGACGGCTTATGGCTACACCTTC,CASSQLRTAYGYTF,.,TRBV3-1,.,TRBJ1-2
TGTGCCAGCAGCCAAGATCTAGGATGGGGGACTACCGGTTCCTACGAGCAGTACTTC,CASSQDLGWGTTGSYEQYF,.,TRBV14,TRBD2,TRBJ2-7
TGTGCCAGCAGCTTAACGGGAATTGAGGCTGAAGCTTTCTTT,CASSLTGIEAEAFF,many,TRBV7-3,.,TRBJ1-1
TGTGCCAGCAGTGCAAACTCGGGACAAGCCACAGATACGCAGTATTTT,CASSANSGQATDTQYF,.,TRBV6-1,.,TRBJ2-3
TGTGCCAGCAGCTTAGGACCCGGAAACACCATATATTTT,CASSLGPGNTIYF,.,TRBV7-9,.,TRBJ1-3
TGTGCCAGCAGCGTAGGGCTAGCGGGACAAGGCTACGAGCAGTACTTC,CASSVGLAGQGYEQYF,many,TRBV9,TRBD2,TRBJ2-7
TGTGCTAGTGGTTTAACCGGGACAGATAGTAGTTTGACCTTC,CASGLTGTDSSLTF,once,TRBV12-5,TRBD1,TRBJ1-2
TGTGCCAGCAGCGCCTGGGACAGCTCTGGAAACACCATATATTTT,CASSAWDSSGNTIYF,.,TRBV11-3,TRBD1,TRBJ1-3
TGTGCCATCAGGGAGGTCCTTGATGGCGGGGAGCTGTTTTTT,CAIREVLDGGELFF,few,TRBV10-3,.,TRBJ2-2
TGCAGCATGTCCTCTGGAAACACCATATATTTT,CSMSSGNTIYF,.,TRBV29-1,.,TRBJ1-3
TGCGCCAGCAGGGGGACCGAGTGTCTAGGCAATCAGCCCCAGCATTTT,CASRGTECLGNQPQHF,many,TRBV10-1,.,TRBJ1-5
TGTGCCAGCAGACACTTTGACACTAGCTACGAGCAGTACTTC,CASRHFDTSYEQYF,.,TRBV6-2/TRBV6-3,.,TRBJ2-7
TGCAGTGCCGCACTCGGGGGATCATGGACTGAAGCTTTCTTT,CSAALGGSWTEAFF,few,TRBV20-1,.,TRBJ1-1
TGTGCCAGCAGTCGGGGACAGGGCGGAGGCTACGAGCAGTACTTC,CASSRGQGGGYEQYF,many,TRBV12-3/TRBV12-4,TRBD1,TRBJ2-7
TGTGCCAGCACCCCTCAGGGGTTGTTGTACCAGCCCCAGCATTTT,CASTPQGLLYQPQHF,.,TRBV28,.,TRBJ1-5
TGCGCCAGCAGCCCCGGCGGGGGTTCAGGCGGGGAGCTGTTTTTT,CASSPGGGSGGELFF,.,TRBV5-1,TRBD2,TRBJ2-2
TGCAGCGTGTCGACAGGGGTTGGAGATACGCAGTATTTT,CSVSTGVGDTQYF,.,TRBV29-1,TRBD1,TRBJ2-3
TGTGCCAGCAGCCAAGATAGTCGCGGGAGGACGTACGAGCAGTACTTC,CASSQDSRGRTYEQYF,.,TRBV4-2,TRBD2,TRBJ2-7
TGTGCCAGCAGCTTGGGAGGGACCTACCTCTATTCTGGCTACACCTTC,CASSLGGTYLYSGYTF,few,TRBV5-5,.,TRBJ1-2
TGTGCCAGCAGTTCCGGGACCCTAAGGATTGACGAGCAGTACTTC,CASSSGTLRIDEQYF,.,TRBV27,.,TRBJ2-7
TGCGCCAGCAGTTTGGCTCCCACAGATACGCAGTATTTT,CASSLAPTDTQYF,.,TRBV10-1,.,TRBJ2-3
TGTGCCAGCAGACAAGGGGGACTCCGGGAGCAGTTCTTC,CASRQGGLREQFF,many,TRBV27,.,TRBJ2-1
TGTGCCACCAACTCCCTAGCGGGAGGGCCCGATACGCAGTATTTT,CATNSLAGGPDTQYF,many,TRBV28,TRBD2,TRBJ2-3
TGTGCCAGCAGTGGACTGGAAGGAATCGGGGAAGCTTTCTTT,CASSGLEGIGEAFF,few,TRBV6-1,.,TRBJ1-1
TGTGCCAGCAGTGTTTCGGAAGAGACCCAGTACTTC,CASSVSEETQYF,many,TRBV2,.,TRBJ2-5
TGTGCCAGCAGCCCACAGGGTTACCAGCCCCAGCATTTT,CASSPQGYQPQHF,few,TRBV28,.,TRBJ1-5
TGTGCCAGCACCCCCGGGATTTATGGCTACACCTTC,CASTPGIYGYTF,.,TRBV28,.,TRBJ1-2
TGTGCCAGCAGTCCTAGCGGGAGGTTACGCACAGATACGCAGTATTTT,CASSPSGRLRTDTQYF,.,TRBV12-3/TRBV12-4,TRBD2,TRBJ2-3
TGTGCCAGCAGCCAAGACCCGGTGACCCAGTACTTC,CASSQDPVTQYF,.,TRBV14,.,TRBJ2-5
TGTGCCACCCTCACAGGGGTGCGCGAGACCCAGTACTTC,CATLTGVRETQYF,.,TRBV6-1,TRBD1,TRBJ2-5
TGTGCCAGCTCACCACTACCCGAAGGAGGGACCCAGTACTTC,CASSPLPEGGTQYF,.,TRBV18,.,TRBJ2-5
TGCAGTGCTAGCGGGGCAGGGGGAGAGACTCAGTACTTC,CSASGAGGETQYF,few,TRBV20-1,TRBD1,TRBJ2-5
TGTGCCAGCAGTATAACCGGGACAAACTACGAGCAGTACTTC,CASSITGTNYEQYF,many,TRBV28,.,TRBJ2-7
TGTGCCAGCAGCTTAAGAGGCGCTAGCGGGGGGGCAGATACGCAGTATTTT,CASSLRGASGGADTQYF,few,TRBV7-3,TRBD2,TRBJ2-3
TGTGCCAGCAGCCAAGATTACAGCTACGAGCAGTACTTC,CASSQDYSYEQYF,many,TRBV3-1,.,TRBJ2-7